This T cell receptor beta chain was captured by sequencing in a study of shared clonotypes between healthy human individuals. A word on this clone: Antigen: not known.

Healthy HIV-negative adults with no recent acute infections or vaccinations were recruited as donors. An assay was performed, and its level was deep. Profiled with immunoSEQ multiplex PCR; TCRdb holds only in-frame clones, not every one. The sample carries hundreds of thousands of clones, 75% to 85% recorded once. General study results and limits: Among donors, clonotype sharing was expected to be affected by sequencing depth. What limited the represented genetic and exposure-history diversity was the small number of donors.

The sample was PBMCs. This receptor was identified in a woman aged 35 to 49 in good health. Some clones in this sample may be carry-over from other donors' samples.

CDR3: CASSTGRRMSRKLFF. As DNA, the CDR3 is TGTGCCAGCAGCACCGGACGGCGAATGAGTCGGAAACTGTTTTTT. The chain has TRBV11-2 and TRBJ1-4; D is unclear. V shed 5 bases and J shed 11 bases, with 21 bases lying between them. CDR3 size: 15 residues. The germline gives CDR1 SGHAT, CDR2 FQNNGV.